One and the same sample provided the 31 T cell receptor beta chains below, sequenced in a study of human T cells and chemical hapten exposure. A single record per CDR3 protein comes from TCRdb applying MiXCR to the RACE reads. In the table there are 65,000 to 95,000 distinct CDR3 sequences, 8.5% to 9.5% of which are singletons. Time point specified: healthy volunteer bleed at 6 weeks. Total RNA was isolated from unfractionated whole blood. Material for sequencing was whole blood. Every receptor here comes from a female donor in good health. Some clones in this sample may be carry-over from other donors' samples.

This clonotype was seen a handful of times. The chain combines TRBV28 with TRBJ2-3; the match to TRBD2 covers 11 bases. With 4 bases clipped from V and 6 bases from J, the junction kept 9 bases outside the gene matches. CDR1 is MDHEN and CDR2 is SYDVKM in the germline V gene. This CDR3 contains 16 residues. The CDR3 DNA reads TGTGCCAGCAGTTCCATGACTAGCGGGGAAACTGATACGCAGTATTTT. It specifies CASSSMTSGETDTQYF.

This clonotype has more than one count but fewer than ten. The CDR3: CAIRGLWGGTEAFF. In DNA form, the CDR3 reads TGTGCCATCAGGGGTCTCTGGGGGGGCACTGAAGCTTTCTTT. The J gene is TRBJ1-1, the V gene TRBV10-3; the D gene is possibly TRBD1 (5 bases). CDR1 is ENHRY, CDR2 SYGVKD, per germline. CDR3 size: 14 residues. Trimming removed 6 bases at V and 4 bases at J, with 15 bases between.

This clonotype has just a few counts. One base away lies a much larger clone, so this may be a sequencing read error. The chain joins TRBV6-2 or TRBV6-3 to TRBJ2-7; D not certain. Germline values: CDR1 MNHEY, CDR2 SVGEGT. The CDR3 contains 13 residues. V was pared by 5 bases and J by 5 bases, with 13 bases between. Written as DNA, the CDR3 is TGTGCCAGCAGTATAGGGTGGAGCGACGAGCAGTACTTC. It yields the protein CASSIGWSDEQYF.

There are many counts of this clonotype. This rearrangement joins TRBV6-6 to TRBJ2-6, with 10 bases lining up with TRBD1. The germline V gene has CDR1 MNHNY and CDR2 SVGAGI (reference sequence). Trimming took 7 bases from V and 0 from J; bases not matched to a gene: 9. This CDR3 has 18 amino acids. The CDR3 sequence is CASNYGTGVFSGANVLTF. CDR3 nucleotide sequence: TGTGCCAGCAACTACGGGACAGGGGTTTTCTCTGGGGCCAACGTCCTGACTTTC.

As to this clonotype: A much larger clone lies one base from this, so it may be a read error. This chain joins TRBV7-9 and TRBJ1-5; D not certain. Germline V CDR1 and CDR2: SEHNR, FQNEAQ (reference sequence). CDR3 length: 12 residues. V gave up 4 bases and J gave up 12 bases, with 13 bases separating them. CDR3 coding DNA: TGTGCCAGCAGCTCCCCCACAGATTTCCAGCATTTT. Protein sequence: CASSSPTDFQHF.

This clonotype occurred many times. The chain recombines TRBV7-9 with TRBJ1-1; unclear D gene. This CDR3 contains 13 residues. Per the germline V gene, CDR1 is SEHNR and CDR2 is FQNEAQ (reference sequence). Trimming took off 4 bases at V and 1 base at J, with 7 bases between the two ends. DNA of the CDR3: TGTGCCAGCAGCTCTACGGGGAACACTGAAGCTTTCTTT. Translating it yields CASSSTGNTEAFF.

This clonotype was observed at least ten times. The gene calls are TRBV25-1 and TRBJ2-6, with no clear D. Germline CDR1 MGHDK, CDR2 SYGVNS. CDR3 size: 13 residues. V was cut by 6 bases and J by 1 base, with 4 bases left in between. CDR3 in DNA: TGTGCCAGCAGCCCGTCTGGGGCCAACGTCCTGACTTTC. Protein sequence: CASSPSGANVLTF.

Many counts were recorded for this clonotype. The CDR3 here is CASSLSGGGENEQYF. The CDR3 nucleotides read TGTGCCAGCTCGCTATCAGGAGGGGGTGAAAACGAGCAGTACTTC. The chain links TRBV18 to TRBJ2-7; perhaps D is TRBD1 or TRBD2 (6 bases each). Between the trimmed V and J ends, which lost 6 bases and 5 bases, there was a span of 20 bases. Germline loops: CDR1 KGHSH, CDR2 LQKENI. This CDR3 has 15 residues. The whole variable domain, remainder taken from reference TRBV18 and TRBJ2-7, is NAGVMQNPRHLVRRRGQEARLRCSPMKGHSHVYWYRQLPEEGLKFMVYLQKENIIDESGMPKERFSAEFPKEGPSILRIQQVVRGDSAAYFCASSLSGGGENEQYFGPGTRLTVT.

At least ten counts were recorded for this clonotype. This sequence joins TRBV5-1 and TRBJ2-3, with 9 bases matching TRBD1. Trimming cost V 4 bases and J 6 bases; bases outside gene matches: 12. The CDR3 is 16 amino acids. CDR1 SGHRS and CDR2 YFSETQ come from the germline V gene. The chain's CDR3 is CASSGRPGQGVDTQYF. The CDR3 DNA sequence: TGCGCCAGCAGCGGTCGACCGGGACAGGGCGTGGATACGCAGTATTTT.

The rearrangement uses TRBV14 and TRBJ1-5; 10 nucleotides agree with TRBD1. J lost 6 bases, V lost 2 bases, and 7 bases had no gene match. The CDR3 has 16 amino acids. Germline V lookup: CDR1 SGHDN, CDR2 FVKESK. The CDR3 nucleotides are TGTGCCAGCAGCCAATGGGACAGGGGCCAATGTCAGCCCCAGCATTTT. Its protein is CASSQWDRGQCQPQHF.

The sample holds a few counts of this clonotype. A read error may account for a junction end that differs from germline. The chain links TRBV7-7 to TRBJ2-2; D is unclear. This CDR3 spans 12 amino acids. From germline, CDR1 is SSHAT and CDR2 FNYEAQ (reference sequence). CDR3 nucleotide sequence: TGTGCTAGCAGTCAGACCCCCGGGGAGCTGTTTTTT. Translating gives CASSQTPGELFF.

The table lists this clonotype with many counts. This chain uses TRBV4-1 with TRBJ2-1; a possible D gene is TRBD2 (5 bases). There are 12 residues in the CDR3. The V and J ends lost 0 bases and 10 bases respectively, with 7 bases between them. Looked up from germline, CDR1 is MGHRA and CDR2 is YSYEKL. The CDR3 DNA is TGCGCCAGCAGCCAAGAGAGGGAGGAGCAGTTCTTC. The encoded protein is CASSQEREEQFF.

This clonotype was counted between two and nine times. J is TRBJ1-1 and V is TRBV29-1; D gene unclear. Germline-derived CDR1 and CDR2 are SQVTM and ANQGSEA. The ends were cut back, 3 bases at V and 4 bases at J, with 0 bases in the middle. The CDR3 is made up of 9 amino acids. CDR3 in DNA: TGCAGCGTTGACACTGAAGCTTTCTTT. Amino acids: CSVDTEAFF.

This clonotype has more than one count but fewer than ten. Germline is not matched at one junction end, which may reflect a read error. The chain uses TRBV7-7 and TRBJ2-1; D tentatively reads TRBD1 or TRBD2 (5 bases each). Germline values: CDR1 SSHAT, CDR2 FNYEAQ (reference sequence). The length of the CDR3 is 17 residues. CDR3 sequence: CASSLEGEQQFVNEQFF. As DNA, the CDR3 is TGTGCTAGCAGCTTAGAAGGGGAGCAGCAATTCGTTAATGAGCAGTTCTTC.

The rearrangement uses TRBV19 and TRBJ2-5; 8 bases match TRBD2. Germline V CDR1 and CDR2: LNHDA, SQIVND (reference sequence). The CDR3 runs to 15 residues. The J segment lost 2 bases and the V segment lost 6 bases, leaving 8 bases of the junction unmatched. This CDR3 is CASRKTSVSQETQYF. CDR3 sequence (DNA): TGTGCCAGTAGGAAGACTAGCGTATCACAAGAGACCCAGTACTTC.

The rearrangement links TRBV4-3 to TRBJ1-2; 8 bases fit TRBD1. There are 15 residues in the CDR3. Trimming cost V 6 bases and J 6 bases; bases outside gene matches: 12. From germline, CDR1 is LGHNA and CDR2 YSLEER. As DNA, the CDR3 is TGCGCCAGCAGTAGGGGAGGACAGGGCTCGAATGGCTACACCTTC. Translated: CASSRGGQGSNGYTF.

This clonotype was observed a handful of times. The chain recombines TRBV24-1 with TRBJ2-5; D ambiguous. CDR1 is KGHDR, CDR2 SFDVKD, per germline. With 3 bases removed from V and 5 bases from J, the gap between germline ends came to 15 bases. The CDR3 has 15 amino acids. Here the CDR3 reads CATSDPRSFRETQYF. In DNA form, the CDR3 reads TGTGCCACCAGTGATCCCCGAAGTTTCCGTGAGACCCAGTACTTC.

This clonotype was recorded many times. The CDR3 sequence is CSAPSAWGEQFF. The CDR3 DNA reads TGCAGTGCTCCATCAGCTTGGGGTGAGCAGTTCTTC. V and J are TRBV20-1 and TRBJ2-1; unclear D gene. Germline-derived CDR1 and CDR2 are DFQATT and SNEGSKA (reference sequence). The ends were cut back, 5 bases at V and 9 bases at J, with 14 bases in the middle. The CDR3 totals 12 residues.

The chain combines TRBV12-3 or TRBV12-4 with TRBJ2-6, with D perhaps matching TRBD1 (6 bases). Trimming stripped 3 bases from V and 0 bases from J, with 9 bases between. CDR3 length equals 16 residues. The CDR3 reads CASSFTGYSGANVLTF. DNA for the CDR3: TGTGCCAGCAGTTTCACAGGGTACTCTGGGGCCAACGTCCTGACTTTC.

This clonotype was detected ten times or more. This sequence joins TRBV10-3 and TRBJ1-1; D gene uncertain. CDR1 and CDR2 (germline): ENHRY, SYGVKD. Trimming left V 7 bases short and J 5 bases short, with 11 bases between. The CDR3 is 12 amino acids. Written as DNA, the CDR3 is TGTGCCATCACCGGAGGAGGTACTGAAGCTTTCTTT. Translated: CAITGGGTEAFF.

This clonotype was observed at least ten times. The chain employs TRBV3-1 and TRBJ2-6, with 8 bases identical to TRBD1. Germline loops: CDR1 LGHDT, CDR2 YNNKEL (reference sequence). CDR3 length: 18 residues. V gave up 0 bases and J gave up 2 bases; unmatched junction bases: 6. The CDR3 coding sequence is TGTGCCAGCAGCCAAGATATCGAGACAGGGGCTGGGGCCAACGTCCTGACTTTC. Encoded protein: CASSQDIETGAGANVLTF. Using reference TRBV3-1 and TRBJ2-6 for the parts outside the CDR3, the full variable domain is DTAVSQTPKYLVTQMGNDKSIKCEQNLGHDTMYWYKQDSKKFLKIMFSYNNKELIINETVPNRFSPKSPDKAHLNLHINSLELGDSAVYFCASSQDIETGAGANVLTFGAGSRLTVL.

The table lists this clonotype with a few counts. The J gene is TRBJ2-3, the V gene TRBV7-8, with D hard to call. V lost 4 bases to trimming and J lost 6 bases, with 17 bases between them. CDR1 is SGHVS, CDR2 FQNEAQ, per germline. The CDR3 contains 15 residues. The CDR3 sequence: CASSSRWTPSDTQYF. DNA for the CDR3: TGTGCCAGCAGCTCCAGGTGGACCCCCTCGGATACGCAGTATTTT.

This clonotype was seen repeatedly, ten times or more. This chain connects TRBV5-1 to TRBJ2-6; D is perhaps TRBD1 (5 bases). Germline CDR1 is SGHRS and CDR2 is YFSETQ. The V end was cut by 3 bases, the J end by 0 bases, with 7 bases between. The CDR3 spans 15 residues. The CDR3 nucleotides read TGCGCCAGCAGCTACGACAGCTCTGGGGCCAACGTCCTGACTTTC. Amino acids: CASSYDSSGANVLTF.

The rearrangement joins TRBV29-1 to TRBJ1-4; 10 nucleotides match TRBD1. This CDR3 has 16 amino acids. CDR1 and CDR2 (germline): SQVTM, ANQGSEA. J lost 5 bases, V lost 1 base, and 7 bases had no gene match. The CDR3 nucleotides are TGCAGCGTTGAAGGAGGTATGGGACAGGGGAATGAAAAACTGTTTTTT. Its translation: CSVEGGMGQGNEKLFF.

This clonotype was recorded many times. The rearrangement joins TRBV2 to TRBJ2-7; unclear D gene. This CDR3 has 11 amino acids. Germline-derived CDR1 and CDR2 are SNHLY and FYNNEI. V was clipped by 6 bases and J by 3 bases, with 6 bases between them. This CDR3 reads CASSAYYEQYF. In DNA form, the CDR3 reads TGTGCCAGCAGCGCCTACTACGAGCAGTACTTC.

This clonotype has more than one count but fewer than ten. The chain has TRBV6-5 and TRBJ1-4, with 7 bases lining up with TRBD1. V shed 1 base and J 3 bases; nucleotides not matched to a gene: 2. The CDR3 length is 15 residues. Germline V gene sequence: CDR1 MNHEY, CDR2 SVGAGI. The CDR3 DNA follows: TGTGCCAGCAGTTACTTGGGACAGCCTAATGAAAAACTGTTTTTT. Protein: CASSYLGQPNEKLFF.

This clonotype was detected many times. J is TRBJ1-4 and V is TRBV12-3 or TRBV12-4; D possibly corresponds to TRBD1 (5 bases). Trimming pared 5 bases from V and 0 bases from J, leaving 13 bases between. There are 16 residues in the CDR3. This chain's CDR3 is CASSRDPGSTNEKLFF. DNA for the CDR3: TGTGCCAGCAGTCGAGACCCAGGGTCAACTAATGAAAAACTGTTTTTT.

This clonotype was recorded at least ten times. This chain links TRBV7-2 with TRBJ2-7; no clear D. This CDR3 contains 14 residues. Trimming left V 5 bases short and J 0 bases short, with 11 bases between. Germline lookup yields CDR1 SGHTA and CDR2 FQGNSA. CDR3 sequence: CASSLHPSSYEQYF. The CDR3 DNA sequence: TGTGCCAGCAGCCTCCATCCGAGCTCCTACGAGCAGTACTTC. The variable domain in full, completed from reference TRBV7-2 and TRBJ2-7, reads GAGVSQSPSNKVTEKGKDVELRCDPISGHTALYWYRQSLGQGLEFLIYFQGNSAPDKSGLPSDRFSAERTGGSVSTLTIQRTQQEDSAVYLCASSLHPSSYEQYFGPGTRLTVT.

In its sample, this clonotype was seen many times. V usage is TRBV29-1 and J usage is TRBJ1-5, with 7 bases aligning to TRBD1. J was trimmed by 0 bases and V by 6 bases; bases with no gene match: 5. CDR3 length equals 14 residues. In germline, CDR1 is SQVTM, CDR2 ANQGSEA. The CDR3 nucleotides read TGCAGCGTGAGGACAGGCTATAGCAATCAGCCCCAGCATTTT. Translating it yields CSVRTGYSNQPQHF.

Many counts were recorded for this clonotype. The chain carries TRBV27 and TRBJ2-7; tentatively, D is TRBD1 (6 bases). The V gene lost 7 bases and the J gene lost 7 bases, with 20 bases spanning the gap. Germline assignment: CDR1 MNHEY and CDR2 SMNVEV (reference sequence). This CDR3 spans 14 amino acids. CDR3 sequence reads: CASISTYGGREQYF. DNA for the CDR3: TGTGCCAGCATCTCAACGTATGGGGGCCGGGAGCAGTACTTC.

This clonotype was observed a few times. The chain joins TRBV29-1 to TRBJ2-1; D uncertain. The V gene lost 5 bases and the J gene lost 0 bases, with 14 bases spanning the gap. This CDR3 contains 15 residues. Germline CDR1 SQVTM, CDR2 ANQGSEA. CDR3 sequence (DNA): TGCAGCGTTCCCGAAAACGTAGGCTCCTACAATGAGCAGTTCTTC. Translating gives CSVPENVGSYNEQFF.